This is a list of T cell receptor beta chains from one sample in a study of metastatic and nonmetastatic thyroid tumors. TCRdb re-called the PCR reads via MiXCR. The repertoire consists of 53,000 or so clones, with 20% occurring once and the leading ten covering roughly 4%. Sequencing was carried out using blood. The receptors here all came from a female donor with papillary thyroid cancer or a benign thyroid nodule (not recorded which). Some clones in this sample may be carry-over from other donors' samples. Each CDR3 is given with its conserved first and last residue. D genes are given only for firm matches. Size tells how often a clone was seen (once, few, many) or the class of an expanded clone, and some rows leave it out.

v_gene,d_gene,j_gene,abundance,CDR3aa,CDR3nt
TRBV6-2/TRBV6-3,TRBD2,TRBJ2-3,.,CASSYSMGLAGGSDTQYF,TGTGCCAGCAGTTACAGTATGGGACTAGCGGGAGGATCAGATACGCAGTATTTT
TRBV6-1,.,TRBJ1-1,many,CASRPGGRYTEAFF,TGTGCCAGCAGGCCCGGCGGGAGGTACACTGAAGCTTTCTTT
TRBV30,TRBD2,TRBJ2-7,many,CAWSLLADSYEQYF,TGTGCCTGGAGTCTCCTAGCGGACTCCTACGAGCAGTACTTC
TRBV24-1,.,TRBJ1-2,many,CATGTGVGGYTF,TGTGCCACCGGGACCGGCGTCGGTGGCTACACCTTC
TRBV4-2,.,TRBJ2-5,.,CASSQGPGETEYF,TGTGCCAGCAGCCAGGGACCGGGGGAGACCGAGTACTTC
TRBV7-3,.,TRBJ1-1,many,CASSAGTLNTEAFF,TGTGCCAGCAGCGCCGGGACATTGAACACTGAAGCTTTCTTT
TRBV15,.,TRBJ1-5,many,CATSRQGQNNQPQHF,TGTGCCACCAGCAGACAAGGACAGAACAATCAGCCCCAGCATTTT
TRBV6-6,TRBD2,TRBJ2-7,few,CSSKVGTSGRVLSYEQYF,TGTTCCTCCAAAGTGGGGACTAGCGGGAGGGTTTTATCCTACGAGCAGTACTTC
TRBV20-1,.,TRBJ2-7,.,CSASASVSSYEQHF,TGCAGTGCTAGTGCTAGCGTGAGTAGCTACGAGCAGCACTTC
TRBV27,.,TRBJ1-2,many,CASSFEGSNYGYTF,TGTGCCAGCAGTTTTGAGGGTTCTAACTATGGCTACACCTTC
TRBV7-3,.,TRBJ1-1,many,CASSSSGAMNTEAFF,TGTGCCAGCAGCTCATCCGGGGCCATGAACACTGAAGCTTTCTTT
TRBV6-2/TRBV6-3,.,TRBJ1-1,few,CASSYLPHTESFF,TGTGCCAGCAGTTACTTGCCCCACACTGAATCTTTCTTT
TRBV2,TRBD2,TRBJ2-3,many,CASSERTSGRGTDTQYF,TGTGCCAGCAGTGAGAGGACTAGCGGGAGGGGCACAGATACGCAGTATTTT
TRBV6-5,.,TRBJ2-3,many,CASSYAGQSTDTQYF,TGTGCCAGCAGTTACGCAGGGCAAAGCACAGATACGCAGTATTTT
TRBV6-1,TRBD1,TRBJ2-7,medium-sized,CASSLRGTDYEQYF,TGTGCCAGCAGTCTACGAGGGACAGACTACGAGCAGTACTTC
TRBV6-2/TRBV6-3,TRBD1,TRBJ1-2,.,CASISGQGGDYCYTF,TGTGCCAGCATTTCCGGACAGGGAGGAGACTATTGCTACACCTTC
TRBV6-1,.,TRBJ1-3,many,CASRSTGAGNTIYF,TGTGCCAGCAGATCTACGGGAGCTGGAAACACCATATATTTT
TRBV12-3/TRBV12-4,TRBD2,TRBJ2-1,many,CASSFTSGRYNEQFF,TGTGCCAGCAGTTTTACTAGCGGAAGATACAATGAGCAGTTCTTC
TRBV20-1,.,TRBJ2-7,.,CSAKRRGSVYEQYF,TGCAGTGCTAAGAGACGGGGCAGTGTCTACGAGCAGTACTTC
TRBV28,TRBD2,TRBJ2-5,many,CASSLPKSLAGVMAQYF,TGTGCCAGCAGTTTACCTAAGTCACTAGCGGGAGTAATGGCCCAGTACTTC
TRBV12-3/TRBV12-4,.,TRBJ1-2,many,CASSSQLNYGYTF,TGTGCCAGCAGTTCCCAACTCAACTATGGCTACACCTTC
TRBV28,TRBD2,TRBJ2-7,many,CASSFLSGTSGIYEQYF,TGTGCCAGCAGTTTCCTTAGCGGGACTAGCGGGATATACGAGCAGTACTTC
TRBV9,.,TRBJ2-6,many,CASSAAGANVLTF,TGTGCCAGCAGCGCTGCTGGGGCCAACGTCCTGACTTTC
TRBV3-1,TRBD2,TRBJ2-1,many,CASSQDRTSGDTYNEQFF,TGTGCCAGCAGCCAAGATCGGACTAGCGGGGACACCTACAATGAGCAGTTCTTC
TRBV27,.,TRBJ2-4,.,CACSPRWAKNIQYF,TGTGCCTGCAGTCCCCGATGGGCCAAAAACATTCAGTACTTC
TRBV6-1,TRBD2,TRBJ2-3,few,CAISEAGLSADTQYF,TGTGCCATCAGTGAAGCGGGACTTAGCGCAGATACTCAGTATTTT
TRBV6-1,.,TRBJ1-2,few,CASSESGRYGYTF,TGTGCCAGCAGTGAATCAGGGAGATATGGCTACACCTTC
TRBV20-1,.,TRBJ2-6,.,CSAPSSGHNVLTF,TGCAGTGCCCCAAGCTCTGGGCACAACGTCCTGACTTTC
TRBV12-3/TRBV12-4,TRBD1,TRBJ1-5,few,CASSVTGTGETQHF,TGTGCCAGCAGTGTGACAGGGACGGGGGAAACCCAGCATTTT
TRBV3-1,.,TRBJ2-7,many,CASSHWRSSYEQYF,TGTGCCAGCAGCCACTGGCGGAGCTCCTACGAGCAGTACTTC
TRBV3-1,.,TRBJ2-7,many,CASSRSYEQYF,TGTGCCAGCAGCCGGTCCTACGAGCAGTACTTC
TRBV19,.,TRBJ2-5,many,CASSTRGRYQETQYF,TGTGCCAGTAGTACCCGGGGCCGGTACCAAGAGACCCAGTACTTC
TRBV6-2/TRBV6-3,.,TRBJ2-1,.,CASSYSALSGVSEQVF,TGTGCCAGCAGTTACTCAGCCCTTAGCGGAGTCAGTGAGCAGGTCTTC
TRBV12-3/TRBV12-4,.,TRBJ2-7,many,CASSLEGHEQYF,TGTGCCAGCAGTTTAGAGGGCCACGAGCAGTACTTC
TRBV14,TRBD2,TRBJ2-2,many,CASSRLGAGDYTGELFF,TGTGCCAGCAGCCGATTAGGAGCGGGAGACTACACCGGGGAGCTGTTTTTT
TRBV10-3,.,TRBJ2-7,many,CAISQTGYEQYF,TGTGCCATCAGTCAGACCGGCTACGAGCAGTACTTC
TRBV28,TRBD1,TRBJ1-2,.,CASITGGDGYTF,TGTGCGAGCATAACAGGGGGAGATGGCTACACCTTC
TRBV20-1,.,TRBJ2-7,many,CSAEDTSYEQYF,TGCAGTGCAGAGGACACCTCCTACGAGCAGTACTTC
TRBV20-1,.,TRBJ1-6,few,CSARVGRDNSPLHF,TGCAGTGCTAGAGTAGGTAGAGATAATTCACCCCTCCACTTT
TRBV28,.,TRBJ1-5,few,CASSFPDRYQPQHF,TGTGCCAGCAGTTTTCCCGACAGATATCAGCCCCAGCATTTT
TRBV12-3/TRBV12-4,TRBD1,TRBJ2-2,.,CAISSGQGTCGELFF,TGTGCCATCAGCTCGGGACAGGGAACCTGCGGGGAGCTGTTTTTT
TRBV12-5,.,TRBJ2-1,many,CASGSSWGEEQFF,TGTGCTAGTGGTTCCTCCTGGGGGGAAGAGCAGTTCTTC